These T cell receptor beta chains were read from a single sample in a study of OX40 agonist ivuxolimab in advanced cancers. The protocol was immunoSEQ multiplex PCR, while the TCRdb copy is restricted to in-frame clones and leaves out a portion. Among around 80,000 clones listed, around 86% were seen once. The source material was CD4+ or CD8+ T cells sorted from blood, sampled in a trial of the OX40 agonist ivuxolimab. These receptors originate from an adult with an advanced solid tumor such as melanoma, head and neck, liver or kidney cancer. Each CDR3 is given with its conserved first and last residue. The D gene is left open where the match is weak. Expanded clones are given a class, and other clones once, few, many or no size at all.

d_call | j_call | clone_size | v_call | cdr3_aa | cdr3_nt
- | TRBJ2-7 | few | TRBV9 | CASSVRRDSSELYF | TGTGCCAGCAGCGTCCGGCGGGACAGTTCAGAGTTGTACTTC
- | TRBJ1-5 | - | TRBV2 | CASSEGGADNQPQHF | TGTGCCAGCAGTGAAGGGGGGGCAGACAATCAGCCCCAGCATTTT
TRBD1 | TRBJ2-5 | - | TRBV10-3 | CAISESVGQGISETQYF | TGTGCCATCAGTGAGTCAGTAGGACAGGGGATAAGCGAGACCCAGTACTTC
TRBD1 | TRBJ1-2 | - | TRBV6-1 | CASSVEGQAYGYTF | TGTGCCAGCAGCGTGGAGGGACAGGCCTATGGCTACACCTTC
TRBD2 | TRBJ2-5 | - | TRBV28 | CASSLGTSMSETQYF | TGTGCCAGCAGTTTAGGGACTAGCATGTCAGAGACCCAGTACTTC
TRBD1 | TRBJ2-2 | - | TRBV2 | CASSTQGARTGELFF | TGTGCCAGCAGTACTCAGGGGGCGAGGACCGGGGAGCTGTTTTTT
TRBD2 | TRBJ2-1 | - | TRBV7-2 | CASSRAMPAFTRGGEQFF | TGTGCCAGCAGCCGAGCGATGCCGGCTTTTACACGGGGGGGTGAGCAGTTCTTC
- | TRBJ1-1 | once | TRBV6-5 | CASSYSIGGGGTEAFF | TGTGCCAGCAGTTACTCGATAGGGGGAGGGGGGACTGAAGCTTTCTTT
- | TRBJ2-7 | - | TRBV5-4 | CASSLGQETYEQYF | TGTGCCAGCAGCTTGGGTCAGGAAACCTACGAGCAGTACTTC
- | TRBJ1-2 | - | TRBV19 | CASRDSQGRGYTF | TGTGCCAGTAGAGATTCCCAGGGACGGGGCTACACCTTC
- | TRBJ2-1 | - | TRBV11-3 | CASRDQRNEQFF | TGTGCCAGCCGGGACCAGCGGAATGAGCAGTTCTTC
- | TRBJ2-5 | - | TRBV6-5 | CASSSDASGETQYF | TGTGCCAGCAGTTCGGACGCCTCAGGCGAGACCCAGTACTTC
TRBD1 | TRBJ2-5 | - | TRBV6-6 | CASRALGDRETQYF | TGTGCCAGCAGAGCTCTAGGGGACAGAGAGACCCAGTACTTC